This T cell receptor beta chain was found in a study of T cell changes during pregnancy in multiple sclerosis. Germline V gene lookup returns CDR1 SNHLY and CDR2 FYNNEI. Trimming took off 5 bases at V and 3 bases at J, with 8 bases between the two ends. The CDR3 consists of 12 residues. The method was immunoSEQ multiplex PCR; TCRdb's version includes in-frame clones alone and lacks a portion of them. Of some 87,000 clones detected, more than 90% appear once; the ten largest clones hold 0.2% to 0.25%. This receptor was taken from a female donor with multiple sclerosis, enrolled in a pregnancy study. This chain links TRBV2 with TRBJ2-7; D remains unclear. Here the sequenced sample was CD4+ T cells from peripheral blood mononuclear cells, taken before pregnancy. Here the CDR3 reads CASSPFIYEQYF. The DNA for the CDR3 is TGTGCCAGCAGTCCCTTTATCTACGAGCAGTACTTC. The variable domain in full, completed from reference TRBV2 and TRBJ2-7, reads EPEVTQTPSHQVTQMGQEVILRCVPISNHLYFYWYRQILGQKVEFLVSFYNNEISEKSEIFDDQFSVERPDGSNFTLKIRSTKLEDSAMYFCASSPFIYEQYFGPGTRLTVT.